The sequence of this T cell receptor beta chain was determined in a study of blood T cell repertoires in COVID-19 (dated by TCRdb to the early 2020s). A note on the overall study: Collaborator samples came from the United States, Italy and Spain and covered acute and convalescent phases of COVID-19. The material from the prospective study consisted of cDNA or gDNA derived from T cells, B-cell-depleted T cells, or PBMCs. Subjects who had been exposed to COVID-19, were actively infected with it, or had recovered from it provided the deeply sampled blood TCRbeta repertoires that made up the dataset. A freely available public database, intended as a resource for researchers studying the immune response to SARS-CoV-2, is where the repertoires were released. Samples were obtained from the ongoing ImmuneRACE study (first 160 participants) and from over 1,000 subjects provided by 6 global collaborators. A de-identified subject ID, COVID-19 status, age in years and sex were almost always included in the sample metadata. Where available, HLA class I and class II types were taken from metadata supplied by the sample provider and were not determined by assay-based typing. Overall study results and their limits: Clinical and demographic metadata were provided uncurated, with the amount varying by source and participant.

The collaborating institutions used their own protocols to collect whole blood in K2EDTA tubes. For TCRbeta analysis, collaborator samples were shipped as frozen whole blood, as isolated PBMCs, or as DNA extracted from either sample type. V has 3 bases trimmed and J has 4 bases trimmed; junction bases matching no gene number 3. The CDR3 contains 15 residues, cysteine and phenylalanine counted. Just CDR3 DNA is preserved here, 45 bases in frame from base 1. Looking up the germline V gene yields CDR1 SGHNT and CDR2 YENEEA. A remark on this clone: The antigen it binds to is not known. No base qualities exist here, and no much larger clone lies one base off it.

TCRbeta CDR3 regions were amplified from genomic DNA by means of the immunoSEQ Assay, a bias-controlled multiplex PCR. The study's own analysis went as follows. Within the assay, amplification of reference gene primers was used to estimate how many nucleated cells each sample contained. Sequence reads were collapsed and filtered to measure the absolute abundance of every unique TCRbeta CDR3 rearrangement. For each sample, productive Simpson clonality was calculated as the square root of Simpson's diversity index across productive rearrangements. The immuneACCESS repertoire file appears here via TCRdb, limited to in-frame rearrangements. These files lack a portion of the clones; in checked studies, under half of the deficit traces to unresolved V genes, and the cause of the others is not known. D and trimming were read from the DNA, whereas the V and J calls and clone size are those reported in that table. This sample holds 55,000 to 75,000 clones; around 83% were observed only once. 4.1% of the sample is held by the ten biggest clonotypes.

The rearrangement combines TRBV11-3 with TRBJ2-1; 10 middle bases align to TRBD2. This sequence originates from a man aged 45-65 years with acute or convalescent COVID-19. Sequenced: peripheral blood. The CDR3: CASSFTSGVYNEQFF. The DNA sequence is TGTGCCAGCAGCTTCACTAGCGGGGTTTACAATGAGCAGTTCTTC. Supplemented by the reference TRBV11-3 and TRBJ2-1 proteins around the CDR3, the complete variable domain is EAGVVQSPRYKIIEKKQPVAFWCNPISGHNTLYWYLQNLGQGPELLIRYENEEAVDDSQLPKDRFSAERLKGVDSTLKIQPAELGDSAVYLCASSFTSGVYNEQFFGPGTRLTVL.